These 4 T cell receptor beta chains were all obtained from the same sample, sequenced in a study of Ad26.COV2.S vaccination and SARS-CoV-2 variants. Sequenced by immunoSEQ multiplex PCR; TCRdb stores in-frame clones only, minus some. Of 200,000 to 300,000 clones listed, around 89% are singletons. This sample's treatment: around 19 received Ad26.COV2.S at low or high dose, single or two shots; 5 received placebo; per-sample allocation not given. Following the first vaccine or placebo injection, samples were taken on day 63. The source was peripheral blood, collected in a trial of Ad26.COV2.S vaccine versus placebo. These receptors were taken from a person aged 18-60 years who received the Ad26.COV2.S COVID-19 vaccine or a placebo.

The genes are TRBV24-1 and TRBJ1-1; D is undetermined. This CDR3 comprises 15 residues. The germline V gene encodes CDR1 KGHDR and CDR2 SFDVKD. The germline V and J ends were trimmed by 9 bases and 4 bases, with 20 bases remaining between them. CDR3 coding DNA: TGTGCCACCTCTGGGAGAGAAGGGAATAGCACTGAAGCTTTCTTT. It codes for CATSGREGNSTEAFF.

The genes are TRBV3-1 (or the pseudogene TRBV3-2) and TRBJ2-1, with D possibly being TRBD2 (5 bases). V was clipped by 0 bases and J by 0 bases, with 6 bases between them. Germline V CDR1 and CDR2: LGHDT, YNNKEL (reference sequence). The length of the CDR3 is 15 residues. The CDR3 loop is CASSQDGDSYNEQFF. DNA for the CDR3: TGTGCCAGCAGCCAAGACGGGGACTCCTACAATGAGCAGTTCTTC.

The rearrangement links TRBV28 to TRBJ1-1, with 11 bases aligning to TRBD1. The germline V gene encodes CDR1 MDHEN and CDR2 SYDVKM. This CDR3 has 18 residues. V was pared by 0 bases and J by 1 base, with 7 bases of the junction left unmatched. CDR3 coding DNA: TGTGCCAGCAGTTTATGGGGCGGACAGGGGGCCGGGAACACTGAAGCTTTCTTT. Translated, it gives CASSLWGGQGAGNTEAFF.

This chain uses TRBV5-5 with TRBJ1-1, with D possibly being TRBD1 (5 bases). Germline values: CDR1 SGHKS, CDR2 YYEKEE (reference sequence). This CDR3 has 14 residues. The V and J ends lost 1 base and 7 bases respectively, with 14 bases between them. Written as DNA, the CDR3 is TGTGCCAGCAGCTTGCTGGGGGTGGTGAATGAAGCTTTCTTT. This sequence encodes CASSLLGVVNEAFF.